This TCR beta chain was found in a study of CD8+CD57+ T cells in acquired aplastic anemia. About the research overall: Healthy donors gave 10 million or so reads on average for CD4+ cells.

Profiles of TCR beta VDJ and CDR3 were generated from a genomic DNA template. TCRdb fed the reads into MiXCR, producing one record per CDR3 protein. The sample shows 100,000 to 130,000 distinct CDR3 sequences, under 60% of them seen only once. Only a few counts were recorded for this clonotype. As yet, its antigen is unknown. V lost 3 bases to trimming and J lost 3 bases, with 7 bases between them. The CDR3 runs to 13 residues. Germline-derived CDR1 and CDR2 are MNHEY and SMNVEV (reference sequence). Study observations and caveats: Patients and controls shared twenty-nine CD8+ CDR3 sequences, highly expressed in patients.

Sequenced material: sorted CD4+, CD8+, or CD8+CD57+ T cells (not recorded which) from PBMCs. This rearrangement joins TRBV27 to TRBJ2-3; possibly TRBD1 for D (5 bases). The clonotype originates from a human donor in good health, serving as a control. Written as DNA, the CDR3 is TGTGCCAGCAGTTTCAGGGCGACAGATACGCAGTATTTT. Encoded protein: CASSFRATDTQYF.